Below, 11 T cell receptor beta chains from the same sample are listed, as sequenced in a study of T cells in Graves' hyperthyroidism and ophthalmopathy. RNA transcripts yielded amplified TCR beta CDR3 regions. An initial round of RT-PCR targeting the TCR CDR3 relied on the HTBI primer set. TCRdb redid the calling of the multiplex PCR reads with MiXCR, one entry per CDR3 protein. Of 300,000 to 450,000 distinct CDR3 sequences in the sample, about 14% are singletons; the top ten hold 11%. The sample taken for sequencing was blood. The receptors stem from a woman aged 55-70 years with Graves' hyperthyroidism.

This clonotype was recorded many times. The chain couples TRBV3-1 to TRBJ2-7; possible D gene TRBD2, 5 bases. The CDR3 has 14 residues. V was pared by 0 bases and J by 5 bases, with 11 bases between. Germline CDR1 and CDR2: LGHDT and YNNKEL (reference sequence). This chain's CDR3 is CASSQDRTVDEQYF. As DNA, the CDR3 is TGTGCCAGCAGCCAAGATCGGACTGTGGACGAGCAGTACTTC.

The V call is TRBV12-3 or TRBV12-4, the J call TRBJ2-1; D is possibly TRBD2 (6 bases). Trimming took 1 base from V and 3 from J, leaving 7 bases between them. The CDR3 spans 14 residues. CDR3 amino acids: CASSLGTNYNEQFF. CDR3 in DNA: TGTGCCAGCAGTTTAGGGACTAACTACAATGAGCAGTTCTTC.

This clonotype turned up a few times. CDR3 bases: TGTGCCAGCAGTCACAGGGGGACTCAAGAGACCCAGTACTTC. This gives the protein CASSHRGTQETQYF. The genes are TRBV27 and TRBJ2-5; 8 bases line up with TRBD1. The junction had 4 bases not matched to a gene; V was cut back by 5 bases and J by 2 bases. The CDR3 loop spans 14 amino acids. The germline CDR1 and CDR2 sequences are MNHEY and SMNVEV (reference sequence).

This clonotype came up many times. The V call is TRBV6-6, the J call TRBJ1-1; 7 bases line up with TRBD1. The CDR3 runs 15 residues. Trimming took 1 base from V and 6 from J; bases not matched to a gene: 8. Germline assignment: CDR1 MNHNY and CDR2 SVGAGI (reference sequence). CDR3 DNA sequence: TGTGCCAGCAGTTACTATCCTACAGGGGTCCCTGAAGCTTTCTTT. Residues: CASSYYPTGVPEAFF.

This clonotype appeared many times. The chain couples TRBV14 to TRBJ2-7; D might be TRBD1 (6 bases). Trimming shortened V by 4 bases and J by 2 bases, and 12 bases separated the two germline ends. There are 14 residues in the CDR3. The V gene's germline CDR1 is SGHDN and CDR2 FVKESK. The CDR3 DNA is TGTGCCAGCAGCCGAACTGGACAGACCTACGAGCAGTACTTC. It specifies CASSRTGQTYEQYF.

V gene TRBV5-1 combines with J gene TRBJ2-6; 7 bases map to TRBD1. From germline, CDR1 is SGHRS and CDR2 YFSETQ. After removal of 0 bases from V and 4 bases from J, the junction contained 4 bases not matched to a gene. The CDR3 contains 16 residues. CDR3 residues: CASSLGGTAGANVLTF. In DNA form, the CDR3 reads TGCGCCAGCAGCTTGGGGGGGACAGCAGGGGCCAACGTCCTGACTTTC.

This clonotype was counted ten times or more. V and J are TRBV2 and TRBJ2-7; 10 bases align to TRBD1. This CDR3 is built from 14 residues. Per the germline V gene, CDR1 is SNHLY and CDR2 is FYNNEI. Losses at the gene ends were 8 bases for V and 7 bases for J; bases not matched to a gene: 11. CDR3 loop: CASLSRDRGGEQYF. In DNA, the CDR3 is TGTGCCAGCCTCTCCCGGGACAGGGGAGGGGAGCAGTACTTC.

This chain connects TRBV4-1 to TRBJ2-7; TRBD1 matches at 8 bases. The CDR3 runs to 14 residues. J lost 9 bases, V lost 0 bases, and 7 bases had no gene match. Germline V CDR1 and CDR2: MGHRA, YSYEKL. The CDR3, as DNA: TGCGCCAGCAGCCAAGATGGGCAGGGGGCAGGGCAGTACTTC. Translation gives CASSQDGQGAGQYF.

This clonotype came up many times. J is TRBJ1-3 and V is TRBV18, with 7 bases that match TRBD1. V lost 0 bases and J lost 4; bases outside the gene matches: 9. There are 17 residues in the CDR3. Germline V gives CDR1 KGHSH, CDR2 LQKENI. The CDR3 spells CASSPPSLQGRGNTIYF. In DNA, the CDR3 is TGTGCCAGCTCACCACCGTCTTTACAGGGGAGAGGAAACACCATATATTTT. The whole variable domain, remainder taken from reference TRBV18 and TRBJ1-3, is NAGVMQNPRHLVRRRGQEARLRCSPMKGHSHVYWYRQLPEEGLKFMVYLQKENIIDESGMPKERFSAEFPKEGPSILRIQQVVRGDSAAYFCASSPPSLQGRGNTIYFGEGSWLTVV.

This clonotype was found many times. CDR3 in DNA: TGCAGTGCTAGAGATGCCCAGGTGGCGGGAGGGCCTTATGAGCAGTTCTTC. Amino acids: CSARDAQVAGGPYEQFF. The chain joins TRBV20-1 to TRBJ2-1; TRBD2 aligns across 9 bases. V was clipped by 0 bases and J by 8 bases; unmatched bases: 14. This CDR3 is 17 amino acids long. Germline CDR1 DFQATT, CDR2 SNEGSKA (reference sequence).

This clonotype was observed at least ten times. The chain couples TRBV11-2 to TRBJ1-4, with 7 bases lining up with TRBD1. The CDR3 spans 17 residues. The junction had 12 bases not matched to a gene; V was cut back by 0 bases and J by 8 bases. Germline CDR1 is SGHAT and CDR2 is FQNNGV. CDR3: CASSLEGGDSGREKLFF. CDR3 bases: TGTGCCAGCAGCTTAGAAGGGGGGGACAGCGGGAGGGAAAAACTGTTTTTT.